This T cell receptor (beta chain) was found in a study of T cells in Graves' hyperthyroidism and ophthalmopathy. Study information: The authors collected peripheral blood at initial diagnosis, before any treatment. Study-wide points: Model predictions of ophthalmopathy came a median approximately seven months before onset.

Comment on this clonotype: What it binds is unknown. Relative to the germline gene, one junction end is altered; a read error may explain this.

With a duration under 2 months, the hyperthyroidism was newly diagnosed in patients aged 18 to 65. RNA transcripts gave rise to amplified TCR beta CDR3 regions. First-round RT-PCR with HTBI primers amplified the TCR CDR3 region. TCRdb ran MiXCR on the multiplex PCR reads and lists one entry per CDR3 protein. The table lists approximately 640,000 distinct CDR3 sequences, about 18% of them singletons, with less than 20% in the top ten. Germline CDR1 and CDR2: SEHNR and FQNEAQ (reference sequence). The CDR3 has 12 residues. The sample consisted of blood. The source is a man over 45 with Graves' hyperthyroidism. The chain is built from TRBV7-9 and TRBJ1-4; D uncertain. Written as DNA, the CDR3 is TGTGCCAGCAGCTTAAGCGGTGAAGAACTGTTTTTT. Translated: CASSLSGEELFF.